Below are 27 T cell receptor beta chains sequenced from a single sample in a study of blood T cell repertoires in COVID-19. Produced via immunoSEQ multiplex PCR; TCRdb's table is partial and in-frame only. The sample contains about 340,000 clones, about 88% of which appear only once. Sequences were obtained from peripheral blood. All receptors derive from an older woman with COVID-19, enrolled during active disease.

This clone showed up just a few times. J is TRBJ1-6 and V is TRBV28; D is possibly TRBD1 (6 bases). Trimming left V 8 bases short and J 0 bases short, with 11 bases between. The CDR3 is made up of 15 amino acids. Looked up from germline, CDR1 is MDHEN and CDR2 is SYDVKM. The CDR3 sequence: CASGGWSSYNSPLHF. The CDR3 DNA follows: TGTGCCAGCGGGGGCTGGAGCTCCTATAATTCACCCCTCCACTTT.

The chain employs TRBV10-2 and TRBJ1-1; the D gene is possibly TRBD1 (5 bases). Per germline, CDR1 WSHSY and CDR2 SAAADI. The CDR3 has 14 residues. Trimming pared 0 bases from V and 5 bases from J, leaving 10 bases between. The CDR3 DNA follows: TGCGCCAGCAGTGAGTCGACTCGGGGGACTGAAGCTTTCTTT. Its protein product is CASSESTRGTEAFF.

Only a few counts were recorded for this clone. V is TRBV19 and J is TRBJ1-5; 10 bases line up with TRBD1. The V and J ends lost 6 bases and 2 bases, in that order; junction bases with no gene match: 10. Looked up from germline, CDR1 is LNHDA and CDR2 is SQIVND (reference sequence). The CDR3 extends over 17 amino acids. CDR3 loop: CASRAYRQGAGNQPQHF. The DNA for the CDR3 is TGTGCCAGTAGGGCCTACAGACAGGGGGCAGGCAATCAGCCCCAGCATTTT.

The chain employs TRBV6-5 and TRBJ2-1; 8 bases match TRBD2. The CDR3 sequence is 16 residues long. Germline V gene data show CDR1 as MNHEY and CDR2 as SVGAGI. The junction had 8 bases not matched to a gene; V was cut back by 0 bases and J by 7 bases. CDR3 sequence reads: CASSYSPAGDSNEQFF. CDR3 DNA sequence: TGTGCCAGCAGTTACTCTCCAGCGGGGGATTCGAATGAGCAGTTCTTC.

The V call is TRBV4-1, the J call TRBJ2-3; 16 bases fit TRBD2. The V segment lost 2 bases and the J segment 1 base; nucleotides outside the gene matches: 9. The germline V gene has CDR1 MGHRA and CDR2 YSYEKL. The CDR3 totals 20 residues. CDR3 coding DNA: TGCGCCAGCAGCCAACCACGGGGACTAGCGGGGGGGCGAGGCACAGATACGCAGTATTTT. Protein product: CASSQPRGLAGGRGTDTQYF.

The V and J genes are TRBV19 and TRBJ1-5, with 7 bases matching TRBD1. V lost 2 bases to trimming and J lost 7 bases; unmatched junction nucleotides: 11. Germline CDR1 and CDR2: LNHDA and SQIVND (reference sequence). CDR3 size: 16 residues. CDR3 sequence (DNA): TGTGCCAGTAGTATATTGGGACAGCTGGAGGGACAGCCCCAGCATTTT. Translated: CASSILGQLEGQPQHF.

The chain uses TRBV5-6 and TRBJ2-7, with D perhaps TRBD2 (6 bases). Germline lookup yields CDR1 SGHDT and CDR2 YYEEEE. Trimming shortened V by 0 bases and J by 5 bases, and 12 bases separated the two germline ends. This CDR3 is 14 amino acids long. CDR3 sequence reads: CASSLALRGDEQYF. The CDR3 region has the DNA TGTGCCAGCAGCTTGGCTTTGCGGGGCGACGAGCAGTACTTC.

The chain links TRBV3-1 (or the pseudogene TRBV3-2) to TRBJ1-1; the match to TRBD1 covers 10 bases. The CDR3 runs 15 residues. Germline CDR1 LGHDT, CDR2 YNNKEL (reference sequence). J was trimmed by 3 bases and V by 3 bases; bases with no gene match: 4. The CDR3 loop is CASSHSGTGDTEAFF. CDR3 bases: TGTGCCAGCAGCCACTCCGGGACAGGGGACACTGAAGCTTTCTTT.

J is TRBJ2-3 and V is TRBV9; TRBD2 matches 10 bases. The CDR3 runs 15 residues. Losses at the gene ends were 4 bases for V and 6 bases for J; bases not matched to a gene: 8. Germline V gene sequence: CDR1 SGDLS, CDR2 YYNGEE. The CDR3 protein is CASSPRAGGPDTQYF. The DNA for the CDR3 is TGTGCCAGCAGCCCTCGAGCGGGGGGGCCGGATACGCAGTATTTT. Using reference TRBV9 and TRBJ2-3 for the parts outside the CDR3, the full variable domain is DSGVTQTPKHLITATGQRVTLRCSPRSGDLSVYWYQQSLDQGLQFLIQYYNGEERAKGNILERFSAQQFPDLHSELNLSSLELGDSALYFCASSPRAGGPDTQYFGPGTRLTVL.

The chain is built from TRBV18 and TRBJ1-2, with 9 bases lining up with TRBD1. Germline CDR1 and CDR2: KGHSH and LQKENI. The J segment lost 4 bases and the V segment lost 5 bases, leaving 5 bases of the junction unmatched. The length of the CDR3 is 14 residues. The CDR3 DNA is TGTGCCAGCTCAACGGGACAGGGACCCTATGGCTACACCTTC. Its protein is CASSTGQGPYGYTF.

The CDR3 DNA is TGTGCCAGCACCCGAGGGACACAGGGGAATGAGCAGTTCTTC. This encodes CASTRGTQGNEQFF. The chain joins TRBV28 to TRBJ2-1; 7 bases fit TRBD1. CDR3 size: 14 residues. The germline gives CDR1 MDHEN, CDR2 SYDVKM. V was pared by 7 bases and J by 7 bases, with 10 bases of the junction left unmatched.

This chain connects TRBV12-3 or TRBV12-4 to TRBJ1-2; the match to TRBD1 covers 8 bases. Unmatched junction bases numbered 5, after V lost 3 bases and J lost 8 bases. There are 13 residues in the CDR3. As DNA, the CDR3 is TGTGCCAGCAGTTTCCAGGGGGCAGGGGGCTACACCTTC. Its protein is CASSFQGAGGYTF.

V usage is TRBV28 and J usage is TRBJ1-2; tentatively, D is TRBD1 (6 bases). Germline values: CDR1 MDHEN, CDR2 SYDVKM. This CDR3 has 14 amino acids. Between the trimmed V and J ends, which lost 7 bases and 1 base, there was a span of 13 bases. CDR3 coding DNA: TGTGCCAGCAAGACAGGATACAATAACTATGGCTACACCTTC. This translates into CASKTGYNNYGYTF.

This chain uses TRBV15 with TRBJ2-7; 10 bases map to TRBD1. Losses at the gene ends were 4 bases for V and 2 bases for J; bases not matched to a gene: 8. Per the germline V gene, CDR1 is LNHNV and CDR2 is YYDKDF (reference sequence). The CDR3 contains 16 residues. The CDR3 sequence: CATSKEGTGDPYEQYF. The DNA for the CDR3 is TGTGCCACCAGCAAAGAGGGGACAGGGGACCCCTACGAGCAGTACTTC.

This clone occurred a few times. The same CDR3 is also encoded by other DNA sequences in this sample. The chain links TRBV29-1 to TRBJ1-1; D is uncertain. V gave up 2 bases and J gave up 2 bases, with 3 bases separating them. Per the germline V gene, CDR1 is SQVTM and CDR2 is ANQGSEA. CDR3 length equals 11 residues. The CDR3 coding sequence is TGCAGCGTTGAAACAAACACTGAAGCTTTCTTT. It translates to CSVETNTEAFF.

The chain joins TRBV19 to TRBJ1-1; TRBD1 is a possible D gene (5 bases). This CDR3 has 15 residues. Per germline, CDR1 LNHDA and CDR2 SQIVND (reference sequence). Trimming took off 5 bases at V and 5 bases at J, with 18 bases between the two ends. The DNA for the CDR3 is TGTGCCAGTAGTCCTAACACGGGACTGGGGACTGAAGCTTTCTTT. This encodes CASSPNTGLGTEAFF.

The chain is built from TRBV7-2 and TRBJ1-2; D possibly corresponds to TRBD1 (5 bases). Germline CDR1 is SGHTA and CDR2 is FQGNSA. V was trimmed by 1 base and J by 3 bases, leaving 9 bases between them. The CDR3 spans 14 residues. For the CDR3, the DNA is TGTGCCAGCAGCTTAGTGCAGGGCGACTATGGCTACACCTTC. It encodes CASSLVQGDYGYTF.

This sequence joins TRBV7-9 and TRBJ2-5; TRBD1 agrees at 8 bases. Germline trimming cut 5 bases from V and 4 bases from J; bases unmatched to any gene: 12. Germline V gives CDR1 SEHNR, CDR2 FQNEAQ (reference sequence). The CDR3 runs to 16 residues. CDR3 loop: CASSVNQGARGETQYF. In nucleotides, the CDR3 is TGTGCCAGCAGCGTGAATCAGGGGGCAAGGGGAGAGACCCAGTACTTC. Filled out from reference TRBV7-9 and TRBJ2-5, the complete variable domain reads DTGVSQNPRHKITKRGQNVTFRCDPISEHNRLYWYRQTLGQGPEFLTYFQNEAQLEKSRLLSDRFSAERPKGSFSTLEIQRTEQGDSAMYLCASSVNQGARGETQYFGPGTRLLVL.

The V call is TRBV7-2, the J call TRBJ2-3; D is unclear. The length of the CDR3 is 14 residues. V shed 5 bases and J shed 0 bases, with 9 bases lying between them. Germline V gene sequence: CDR1 SGHTA, CDR2 FQGNSA. Written as DNA, the CDR3 is TGTGCCAGCAGCCCGGGTCCGAGCACAGATACGCAGTATTTT. Its translation is CASSPGPSTDTQYF.

The rearrangement uses TRBV5-4 and TRBJ2-3; 10 nucleotides align to TRBD2. There are 16 residues in the CDR3. Germline V gene lookup returns CDR1 SGHNT and CDR2 YYREEE (reference sequence). V lost 4 bases to trimming and J lost 1 base; unmatched junction nucleotides: 6. CDR3 amino acids: CASSLRTSGGTDTQYF. CDR3 DNA: TGTGCCAGCAGCCTCCGCACTAGCGGGGGCACAGATACGCAGTATTTT. The whole variable domain, filled in from reference TRBV5-4 and TRBJ2-3, reads ETGVTQSPTHLIKTRGQQVTLRCSSQSGHNTVSWYQQALGQGPQFIFQYYREEENGRGNFPPRFSGLQFPNYSSELNVNALELDDSALYLCASSLRTSGGTDTQYFGPGTRLTVL.

This clone was seen more than once but under ten times. The chain links TRBV27 to TRBJ1-2; 9 nucleotides line up with TRBD1. Germline V gene lookup returns CDR1 MNHEY and CDR2 SMNVEV (reference sequence). The CDR3 is 14 residues long. The V gene end was trimmed by 5 bases and the J gene end by 11 bases; junction bases not matched to a gene: 12. This CDR3 reads CASSLIPGQGSYTF. DNA for the CDR3: TGTGCCAGCAGTCTCATACCGGGACAGGGTAGTTACACCTTC.

This chain joins TRBV19 and TRBJ1-6; TRBD1 aligns across 7 bases. Germline values: CDR1 LNHDA, CDR2 SQIVND (reference sequence). The CDR3 loop spans 14 amino acids. V lost 4 bases, J lost 5 bases, and 2 bases stayed unmatched. The CDR3 sequence is CASSKGQNNSPLHF. The CDR3 DNA follows: TGTGCCAGTAGTAAGGGACAGAATAATTCACCCCTCCACTTT. The whole variable domain, filled in from reference TRBV19 and TRBJ1-6, reads DGGITQSPKYLFRKEGQNVTLSCEQNLNHDAMYWYRQDPGQGLRLIYYSQIVNDFQKGDIAEGYSVSREKKESFPLTVTSAQKNPTAFYLCASSKGQNNSPLHFGNGTRLTVT.

The rearrangement links TRBV7-3 to TRBJ2-1; D is unresolved. The CDR3 contains 15 residues. V shed 2 bases and J shed 4 bases, with 12 bases lying between them. CDR1 is SGHTA and CDR2 is FQGTGA in the germline V gene. The CDR3 DNA is TGTGCCAGCAGCTTAGCGTCAGTAGCTTACAATGAGCAGTTCTTC. Its translation is CASSLASVAYNEQFF.

The chain links TRBV20-1 to TRBJ1-1, with 10 positions matching TRBD1. The CDR3 totals 13 residues. The V gene end was trimmed by 3 bases and the J gene end by 4 bases; junction bases not matched to a gene: 2. Germline assignment: CDR1 DFQATT and CDR2 SNEGSKA (reference sequence). Here the CDR3 reads CSASRTGGTEAFF. The CDR3 DNA is TGCAGTGCTAGTCGGACAGGGGGCACTGAAGCTTTCTTT.

The chain employs TRBV5-1 and TRBJ2-2; unclear D gene. This CDR3 has 15 amino acids. The germline V and J ends were trimmed by 2 bases and 6 bases, with 14 bases remaining between them. CDR1 is SGHRS, CDR2 YFSETQ, per germline. The CDR3 is CASSLKASRSGELFF. The DNA for the CDR3 is TGCGCCAGCAGCTTAAAGGCCTCCAGGTCCGGGGAGCTGTTTTTT.

The chain couples TRBV5-6 to TRBJ1-4; D is unresolved. The germline V gene has CDR1 SGHDT and CDR2 YYEEEE. Trimming left V 3 bases short and J 0 bases short, with 9 bases between. The CDR3 is 15 residues long. The CDR3 sequence: CASSSAQTTNEKLFF. CDR3 coding DNA: TGTGCCAGCAGCTCCGCACAGACAACTAATGAAAAACTGTTTTTT. The whole variable domain, remainder taken from reference TRBV5-6 and TRBJ1-4, is DAGVTQSPTHLIKTRGQQVTLRCSPKSGHDTVSWYQQALGQGPQFIFQYYEEEERQRGNFPDRFSGHQFPNYSSELNVNALLLGDSALYLCASSSAQTTNEKLFFGSGTQLSVL.

V and J are TRBV6-1 and TRBJ1-1; the D is unclear. The CDR3 contains 12 residues. The V gene lost 2 bases and the J gene lost 7 bases, with 8 bases spanning the gap. Germline values: CDR1 MNHNS, CDR2 SASEGT. CDR3 amino acids: CASSERGVEAFF. For the CDR3, the DNA is TGTGCCAGCAGTGAACGAGGAGTTGAAGCTTTCTTT.